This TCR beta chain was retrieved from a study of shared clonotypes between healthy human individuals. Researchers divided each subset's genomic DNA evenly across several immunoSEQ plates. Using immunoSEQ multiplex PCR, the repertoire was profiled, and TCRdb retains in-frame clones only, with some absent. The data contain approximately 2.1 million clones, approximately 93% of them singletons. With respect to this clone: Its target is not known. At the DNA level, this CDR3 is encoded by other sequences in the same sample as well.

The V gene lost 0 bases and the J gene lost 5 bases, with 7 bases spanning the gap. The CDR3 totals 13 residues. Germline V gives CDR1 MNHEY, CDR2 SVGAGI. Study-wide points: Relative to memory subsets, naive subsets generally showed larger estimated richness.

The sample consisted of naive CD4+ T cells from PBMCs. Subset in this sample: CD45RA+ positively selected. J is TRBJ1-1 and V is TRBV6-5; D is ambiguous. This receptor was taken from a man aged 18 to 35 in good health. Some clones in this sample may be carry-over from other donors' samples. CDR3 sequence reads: CASSYSGRTEAFF. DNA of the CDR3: TGTGCCAGCAGTTACTCAGGCCGTACTGAAGCTTTCTTT.